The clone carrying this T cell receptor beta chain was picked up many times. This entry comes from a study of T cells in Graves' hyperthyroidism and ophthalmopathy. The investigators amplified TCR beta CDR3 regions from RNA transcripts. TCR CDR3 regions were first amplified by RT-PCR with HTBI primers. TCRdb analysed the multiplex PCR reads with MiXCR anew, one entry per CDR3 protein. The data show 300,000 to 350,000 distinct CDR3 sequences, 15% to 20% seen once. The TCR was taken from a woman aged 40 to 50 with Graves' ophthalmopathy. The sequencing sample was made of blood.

The CDR3 coding sequence is TGTGCCAGCAGCTCCGGGACAGACTATGGCTACACCTTC. Encoded protein: CASSSGTDYGYTF. J is TRBJ1-2 and V is TRBV28, with 7 bases fitting TRBD1. V was clipped by 6 bases and J by 3 bases; unmatched bases: 4. The germline V gene has CDR1 MDHEN and CDR2 SYDVKM. The CDR3 is 13 amino acids.